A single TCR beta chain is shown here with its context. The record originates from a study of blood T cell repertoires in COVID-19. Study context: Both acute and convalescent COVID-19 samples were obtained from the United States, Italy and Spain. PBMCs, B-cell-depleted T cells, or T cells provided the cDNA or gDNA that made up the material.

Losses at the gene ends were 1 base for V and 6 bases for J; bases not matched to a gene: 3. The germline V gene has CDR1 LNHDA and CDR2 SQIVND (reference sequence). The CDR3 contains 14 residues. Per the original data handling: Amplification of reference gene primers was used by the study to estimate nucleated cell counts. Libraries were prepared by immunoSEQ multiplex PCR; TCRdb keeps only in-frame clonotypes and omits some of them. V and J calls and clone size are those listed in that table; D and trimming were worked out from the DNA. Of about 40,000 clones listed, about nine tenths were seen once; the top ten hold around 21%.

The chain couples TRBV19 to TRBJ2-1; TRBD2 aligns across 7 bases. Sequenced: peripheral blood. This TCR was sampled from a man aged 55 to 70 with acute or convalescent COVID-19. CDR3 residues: CASSIGREPNEQFF. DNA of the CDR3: TGTGCCAGTAGTATAGGGCGGGAGCCCAATGAGCAGTTCTTC.